One and the same sample provided the 13 T cell receptor beta chains below, sequenced in a study of shared T cell receptors in the human thymus. Libraries were prepared by immunoSEQ multiplex PCR; TCRdb keeps only in-frame clonotypes and omits some of them. This sample carries 650,000 to 950,000 clones, roughly 88% of them seen once, and the ten largest clones take more than 0.008%. These same data were also listed under a study on human thymus T cells.

Material: thymocytes. Receptors were obtained from a girl under three years old with a congenital heart defect.

The chain couples TRBV27 to TRBJ2-7; tentative D call: TRBD1 (7 bases). The CDR3 is made up of 15 amino acids. V lost 5 bases and J 1 base, leaving 15 bases between the germline ends. Germline V lookup: CDR1 MNHEY, CDR2 SMNVEV (reference sequence). DNA of the CDR3: TGTGCCAGCAGTCCGACAGGGAGGCATTCCTACGAGCAGTACTTC. It is translated as CASSPTGRHSYEQYF.

The V gene is TRBV28, the J gene TRBJ1-1; tentatively, D is TRBD1 (6 bases). Germline CDR1 and CDR2: MDHEN and SYDVKM. The CDR3 runs 13 residues. Trimming took off 5 bases at V and 5 bases at J, with 12 bases between the two ends. The CDR3 nucleotides read TGTGCCAGCAGTGGGACACCGGCAACTGAAGCTTTCTTT. It encodes CASSGTPATEAFF.

J is TRBJ1-3 and V is TRBV2; D remains unclear. The CDR3 is made up of 13 amino acids. CDR1 is SNHLY, CDR2 FYNNEI, per germline. V lost 6 bases, J lost 0 bases, and 6 bases lay in between. CDR3 sequence: CASSLLSGNTIYF. CDR3 DNA sequence: TGTGCCAGCAGCCTACTCTCTGGAAACACCATATATTTT.

The chain couples TRBV19 to TRBJ2-1; 9 bases are shared with TRBD2. The J segment lost 8 bases and the V segment lost 8 bases, leaving 10 bases of the junction unmatched. This CDR3 has 14 amino acids. Germline loops: CDR1 LNHDA, CDR2 SQIVND (reference sequence). The CDR3 loop reads CASSLAGPRDEQFF. CDR3 bases: TGTGCCAGTTCACTAGCGGGTCCCAGAGATGAGCAGTTCTTC.

V and J are TRBV7-8 and TRBJ1-3; TRBD1 agrees at 10 bases. V gave up 3 bases and J gave up 8 bases; unmatched junction bases: 4. The CDR3 covers 14 residues. Germline values: CDR1 SGHVS, CDR2 FQNEAQ. This CDR3 is CASSFAGTGDTIYF. The DNA for the CDR3 is TGTGCCAGCAGCTTCGCCGGGACAGGGGACACCATATATTTT.

The chain uses TRBV12-5 and TRBJ1-1, with 7 nucleotides matching TRBD1. V was clipped by 5 bases and J by 1 base; unmatched bases: 7. From germline, CDR1 is LGHNT and CDR2 FRNRAP. The CDR3 is 15 residues long. Here the CDR3 reads CASGKTGDGNTEAFF. DNA of the CDR3: TGTGCTAGTGGTAAAACAGGGGATGGGAACACTGAAGCTTTCTTT. The full variable domain, rest sourced from reference TRBV12-5 and TRBJ1-1, is DARVTQTPRHKVTEMGQEVTMRCQPILGHNTVFWYRQTMMQGLELLAYFRNRAPLDDSGMPKDRFSAEMPDATLATLKIQPSEPRDSAVYFCASGKTGDGNTEAFFGQGTRLTVV.

The chain carries TRBV2 and TRBJ2-5, with a weak D call TRBD2 (7 bases). The J call is in doubt because the DNA end fits TRBJ2-7 better. Germline V gene lookup returns CDR1 SNHLY and CDR2 FYNNEI. CDR3 length: 14 residues. This chain's CDR3 is CASAQGTNSYEQYF. CDR3 coding DNA: TGTGCCAGTGCCCAGGGGACTAACTCCTACGAGCAGTACTTC.

The chain combines TRBV5-6 with TRBJ1-2; 8 bases map to TRBD1. V lost 5 bases to trimming and J lost 7 bases; unmatched junction nucleotides: 10. CDR1 is SGHDT, CDR2 YYEEEE, per germline. The CDR3 is 14 residues long. CDR3 bases: TGTGCCAGCAGACTTGGACAGGGAGAAGGTGGCTACACCTTC. This encodes CASRLGQGEGGYTF.

The rearrangement joins TRBV9 to TRBJ1-2, with D tentatively TRBD1 (5 bases). CDR1 is SGDLS, CDR2 YYNGEE, per germline. The CDR3 runs to 15 residues. The V gene lost 4 bases and the J gene lost 0 bases, with 13 bases spanning the gap. As DNA, the CDR3 is TGTGCCAGCAGCCCACGGGGGGTAGCTAACTATGGCTACACCTTC. This encodes CASSPRGVANYGYTF.

The chain joins TRBV7-2 to TRBJ1-2; a weak D match, TRBD1 (5 bases). V was cut by 4 bases and J by 2 bases, with 11 bases left in between. This CDR3 has 14 residues. From germline, CDR1 is SGHTA and CDR2 FQGNSA. The CDR3: CASSSDSRNYGYTF. CDR3 DNA sequence: TGTGCCAGCAGCTCTGACAGTAGGAACTATGGCTACACCTTC.

The rearrangement joins TRBV19 to TRBJ1-4; D call uncertain. This CDR3 spans 15 amino acids. Germline V gene sequence: CDR1 LNHDA, CDR2 SQIVND (reference sequence). Trimming pared 3 bases from V and 3 bases from J, leaving 11 bases between. In DNA form, the CDR3 reads TGTGCCAGTAGTATTTTAGAGAGCGCTAATGAAAAACTGTTTTTT. Encoded protein: CASSILESANEKLFF. Filled out from reference TRBV19 and TRBJ1-4, the complete variable domain reads DGGITQSPKYLFRKEGQNVTLSCEQNLNHDAMYWYRQDPGQGLRLIYYSQIVNDFQKGDIAEGYSVSREKKESFPLTVTSAQKNPTAFYLCASSILESANEKLFFGSGTQLSVL.

The chain couples TRBV7-9 to TRBJ1-5; a possible D gene is TRBD1 (6 bases). The CDR3 runs 16 residues. Trimming stripped 1 base from V and 0 bases from J, with 10 bases between. Germline loops: CDR1 SEHNR, CDR2 FQNEAQ (reference sequence). The CDR3 DNA reads as TGTGCCAGCAGCTTAGAAGACAGGTATAGCAATCAGCCCCAGCATTTT. Translating it yields CASSLEDRYSNQPQHF.

This chain connects TRBV14 to TRBJ2-3; TRBD1 aligns across 9 bases. The CDR3 sequence is 19 residues long. Germline values: CDR1 SGHDN, CDR2 FVKESK. V was clipped by 0 bases and J by 2 bases; unmatched bases: 12. CDR3 DNA sequence: TGTGCCAGCAGCCAAGAGGGGGACAGGGAGCTACTCCTCACAGATACGCAGTATTTT. Its protein product is CASSQEGDRELLLTDTQYF.